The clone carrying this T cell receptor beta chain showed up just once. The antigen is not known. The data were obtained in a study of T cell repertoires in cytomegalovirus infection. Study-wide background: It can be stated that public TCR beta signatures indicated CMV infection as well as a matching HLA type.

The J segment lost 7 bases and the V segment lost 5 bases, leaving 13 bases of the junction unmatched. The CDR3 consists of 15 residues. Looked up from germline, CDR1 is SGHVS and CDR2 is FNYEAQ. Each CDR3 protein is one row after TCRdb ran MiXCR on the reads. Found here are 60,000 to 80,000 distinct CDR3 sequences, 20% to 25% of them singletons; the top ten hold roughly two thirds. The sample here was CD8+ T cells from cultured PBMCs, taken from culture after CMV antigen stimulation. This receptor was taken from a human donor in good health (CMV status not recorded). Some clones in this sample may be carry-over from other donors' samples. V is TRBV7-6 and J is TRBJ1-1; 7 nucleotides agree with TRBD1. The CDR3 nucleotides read TGTGCCAGCAGCCCAGGACAGGAACCTTTCAATGAAGCTTTCTTT. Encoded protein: CASSPGQEPFNEAFF.